This T cell receptor beta chain emerged from a study of blood T cell repertoires in COVID-19. Study details: From T cells, B-cell-depleted T cells, or PBMCs came the material, which was cDNA or gDNA.

The V gene lost 2 bases and the J gene lost 10 bases, with 24 bases spanning the gap. CDR3 length: 18 residues. CDR1 and CDR2 from the germline V gene are SGHVS and FNYEAQ. As originally analysed: Estimated nucleated cell counts came from reference gene primer amplification. The table came from immunoSEQ multiplex PCR; TCRdb's copy has only in-frame clones and leaves some out. From that table come the V and J calls and clone size; the DNA was used to work out D and trimming. The repertoire consists of a few hundred thousand clones, with around 86% occurring once and the leading ten covering around 7%. This clone was seen once. Recruitment covered about 26 US areas and drew participants whose ages spanned about 18 to 100 years. Self-reported history from a screening survey and questionnaire set each donor's cohort.

The V gene is TRBV7-6, the J gene TRBJ1-6; tentatively, D is TRBD1 (5 bases). Specimen: PBMCs or T cells enriched from blood (not recorded which). The clonotype originates from a man between 25 and 39 years old in a cohort exposed to, infected with or recovered from COVID-19 (not recorded which). The DNA for the CDR3 is TGTGCCAGCAGCTTAAGGTCTCGCGGGGCTGAGAGGCTCTCACCCCTCCACTTT. Translated: CASSLRSRGAERLSPLHF.